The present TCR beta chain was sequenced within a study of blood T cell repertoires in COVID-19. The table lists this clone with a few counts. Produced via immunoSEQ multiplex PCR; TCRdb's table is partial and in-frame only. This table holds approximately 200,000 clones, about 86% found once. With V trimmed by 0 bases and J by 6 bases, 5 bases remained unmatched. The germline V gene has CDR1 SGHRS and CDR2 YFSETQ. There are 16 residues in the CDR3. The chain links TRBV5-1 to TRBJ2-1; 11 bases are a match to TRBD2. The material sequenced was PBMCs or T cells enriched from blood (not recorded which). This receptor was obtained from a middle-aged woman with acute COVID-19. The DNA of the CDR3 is TGCGCCAGCAGCTTGGGTCCGGGACTAGCGGCCAATGAGCAGTTCTTC. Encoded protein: CASSLGPGLAANEQFF. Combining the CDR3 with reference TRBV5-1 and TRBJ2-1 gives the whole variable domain KAGVTQTPRYLIKTRGQQVTLSCSPISGHRSVSWYQQTPGQGLQFLFEYFSETQRNKGNFPGRFSGRQFSNSRSEMNVSTLELGDSALYLCASSLGPGLAANEQFFGPGTRLTVL.